The T cell receptor (beta chain) under discussion was sequenced for a study of tumor-infiltrating lymphocytes in oesophageal squamous cell carcinoma. In germline, CDR1 is MNHNS, CDR2 SASEGT. Trimming pared 6 bases from V and 4 bases from J, leaving 11 bases between. The CDR3 consists of 13 residues. TCRdb called the PCR reads again in MiXCR, with one record for every CDR3 protein. Here the sample spans approximately 15,000 distinct CDR3 sequences, roughly 55% being singletons. Many counts were recorded for this clonotype. The TCR was taken from a male donor with esophageal squamous cell carcinoma. V is TRBV6-1 and J is TRBJ2-3; D unresolved. The sample taken for sequencing was esophageal tumor tissue. CDR3 protein: CASSYTRADTQYF. The DNA for the CDR3 is TGTGCCAGCAGCTATACCCGGGCAGATACGCAGTATTTT.